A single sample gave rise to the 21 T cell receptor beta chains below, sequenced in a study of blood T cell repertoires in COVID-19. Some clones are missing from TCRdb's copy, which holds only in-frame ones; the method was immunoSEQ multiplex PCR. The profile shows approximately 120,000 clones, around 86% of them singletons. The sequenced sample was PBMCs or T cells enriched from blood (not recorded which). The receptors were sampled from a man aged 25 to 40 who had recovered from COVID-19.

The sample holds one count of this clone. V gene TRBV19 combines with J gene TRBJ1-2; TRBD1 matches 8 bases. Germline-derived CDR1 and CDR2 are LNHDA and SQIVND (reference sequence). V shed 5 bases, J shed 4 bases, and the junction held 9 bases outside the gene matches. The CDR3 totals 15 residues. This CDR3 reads CASSAYNRGTYGYTF. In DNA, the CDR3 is TGTGCCAGTAGTGCCTATAACAGGGGGACCTATGGCTACACCTTC. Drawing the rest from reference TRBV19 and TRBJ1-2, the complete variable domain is DGGITQSPKYLFRKEGQNVTLSCEQNLNHDAMYWYRQDPGQGLRLIYYSQIVNDFQKGDIAEGYSVSREKKESFPLTVTSAQKNPTAFYLCASSAYNRGTYGYTFGSGTRLTVV.

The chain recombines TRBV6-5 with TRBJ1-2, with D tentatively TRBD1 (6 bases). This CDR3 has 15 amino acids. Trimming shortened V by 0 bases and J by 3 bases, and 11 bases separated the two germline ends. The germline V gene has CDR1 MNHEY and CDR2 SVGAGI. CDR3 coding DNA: TGTGCCAGCAGTTACTCGTCTTACAGGGACTATGGCTACACCTTC. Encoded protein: CASSYSSYRDYGYTF.

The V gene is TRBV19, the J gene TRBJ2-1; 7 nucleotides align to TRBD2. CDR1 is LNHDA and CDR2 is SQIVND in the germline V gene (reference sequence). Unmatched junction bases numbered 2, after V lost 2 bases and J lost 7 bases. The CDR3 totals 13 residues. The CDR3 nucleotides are TGTGCCAGTAGTATATGGCGGGAGAATGAGCAGTTCTTC. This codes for CASSIWRENEQFF.

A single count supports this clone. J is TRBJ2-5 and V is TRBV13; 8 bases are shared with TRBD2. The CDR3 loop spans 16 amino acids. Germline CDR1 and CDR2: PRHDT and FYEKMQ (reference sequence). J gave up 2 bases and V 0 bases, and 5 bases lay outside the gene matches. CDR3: CASSLGLAGWQETQYF. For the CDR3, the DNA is TGTGCCAGCAGCTTAGGCCTAGCGGGTTGGCAAGAGACCCAGTACTTC.

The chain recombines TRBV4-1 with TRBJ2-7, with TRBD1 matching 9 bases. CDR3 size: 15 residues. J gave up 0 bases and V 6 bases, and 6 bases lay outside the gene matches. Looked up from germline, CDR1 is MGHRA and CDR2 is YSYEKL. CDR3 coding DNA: TGCGCCAGCAGTCTAGGGACAGGGCACTCCTACGAGCAGTACGTC. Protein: CASSLGTGHSYEQYV.

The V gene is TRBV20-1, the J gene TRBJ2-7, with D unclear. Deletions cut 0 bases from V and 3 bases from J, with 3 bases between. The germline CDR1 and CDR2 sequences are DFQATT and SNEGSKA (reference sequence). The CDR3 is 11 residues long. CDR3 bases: TGCAGTGCTAGAGACGGCTACGAGCAGTACGTC. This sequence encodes CSARDGYEQYV.

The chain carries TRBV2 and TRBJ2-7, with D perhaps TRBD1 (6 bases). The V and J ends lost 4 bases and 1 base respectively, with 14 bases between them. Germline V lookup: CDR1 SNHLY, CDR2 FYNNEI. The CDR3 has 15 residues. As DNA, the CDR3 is TGTGCCAGCAGTGGGGCGGACAGTCTTTCCTACGAGCAGTACGTC. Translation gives CASSGADSLSYEQYV.

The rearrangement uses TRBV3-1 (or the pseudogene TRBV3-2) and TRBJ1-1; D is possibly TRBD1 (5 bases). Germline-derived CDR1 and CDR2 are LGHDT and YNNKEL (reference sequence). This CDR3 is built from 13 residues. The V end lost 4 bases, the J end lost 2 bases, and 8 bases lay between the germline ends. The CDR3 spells CASSRGRNTEAFF. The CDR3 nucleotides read TGTGCCAGCAGCCGGGGCAGAAACACTGAAGCTTTCTTT.

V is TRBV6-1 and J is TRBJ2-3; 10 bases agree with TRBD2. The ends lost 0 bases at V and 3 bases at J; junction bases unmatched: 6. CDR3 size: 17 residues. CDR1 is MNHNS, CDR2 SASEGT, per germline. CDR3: CASSEAPLAGVTDTQYF. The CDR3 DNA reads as TGTGCCAGCAGTGAAGCGCCGCTAGCGGGAGTAACAGATACGCAGTATTTT.

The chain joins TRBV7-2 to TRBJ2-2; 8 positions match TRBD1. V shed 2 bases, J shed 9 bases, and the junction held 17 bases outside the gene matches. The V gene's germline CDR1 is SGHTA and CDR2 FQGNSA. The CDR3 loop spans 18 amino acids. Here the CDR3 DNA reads TGTGCCAGCAGCTTATGGTCAGGGGGCTGGGGCAGTCCCAGGGAGCTGTTTTTT. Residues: CASSLWSGGWGSPRELFF.

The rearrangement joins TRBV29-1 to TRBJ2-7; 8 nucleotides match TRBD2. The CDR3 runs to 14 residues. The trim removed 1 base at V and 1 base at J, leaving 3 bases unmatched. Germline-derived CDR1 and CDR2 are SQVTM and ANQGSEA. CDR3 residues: CSVEVAGGSYEQYF. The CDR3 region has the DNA TGCAGCGTTGAAGTGGCGGGGGGTTCCTACGAGCAGTACTTC.

CDR3 nucleotide sequence: TGTGCCTGGAGTGTACGGGGGAACACTGAAGCTTTCTTT. Its translation is CAWSVRGNTEAFF. The chain employs TRBV30 and TRBJ1-1, with unresolved D. CDR3 length: 13 amino acids. The germline CDR1 and CDR2 sequences are GTSNPN and SVGIG (reference sequence). V shed 0 bases and J shed 1 base, with 6 bases lying between them. Supplemented by reference TRBV30 and TRBJ1-1, the full variable domain reads SQTIHQWPATLVQPVGSPLSLECTVEGTSNPNLYWYRQAAGRGLQLLFYSVGIGQISSEVPQNLSASRPQDRQFILSSKKLLLSDSGFYLCAWSVRGNTEAFFGQGTRLTVV.

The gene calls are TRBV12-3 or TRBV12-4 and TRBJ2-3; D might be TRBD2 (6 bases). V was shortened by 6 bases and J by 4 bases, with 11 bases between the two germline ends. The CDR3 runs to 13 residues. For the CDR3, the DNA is TGTGCCAGCAGGACTAGAGCCCCAGATACGCAGTATTTT. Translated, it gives CASRTRAPDTQYF.

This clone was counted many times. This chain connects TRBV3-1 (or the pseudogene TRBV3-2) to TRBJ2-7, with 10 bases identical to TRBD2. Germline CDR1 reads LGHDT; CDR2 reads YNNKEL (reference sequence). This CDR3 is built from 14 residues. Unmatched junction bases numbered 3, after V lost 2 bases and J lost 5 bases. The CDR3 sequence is CASSQSGRAHEQYF. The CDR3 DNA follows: TGTGCCAGCAGCCAAAGCGGGAGGGCCCACGAGCAGTACTTC.

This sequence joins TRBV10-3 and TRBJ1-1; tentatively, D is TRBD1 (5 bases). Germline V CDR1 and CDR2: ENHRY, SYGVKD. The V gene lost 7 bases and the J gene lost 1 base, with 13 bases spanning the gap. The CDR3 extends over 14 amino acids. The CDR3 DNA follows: TGTGCCATCACCTTGGGGGGACCGAACACTGAAGCTTTCTTT. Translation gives CAITLGGPNTEAFF.

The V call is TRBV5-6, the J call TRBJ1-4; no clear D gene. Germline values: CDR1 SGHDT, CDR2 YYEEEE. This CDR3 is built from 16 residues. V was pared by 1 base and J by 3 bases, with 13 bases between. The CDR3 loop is CASSLKGSGSNEKLFF. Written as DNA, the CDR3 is TGTGCCAGCAGCTTGAAGGGTAGCGGTTCTAATGAAAAACTGTTTTTT. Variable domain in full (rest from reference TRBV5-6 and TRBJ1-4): DAGVTQSPTHLIKTRGQQVTLRCSPKSGHDTVSWYQQALGQGPQFIFQYYEEEERQRGNFPDRFSGHQFPNYSSELNVNALLLGDSALYLCASSLKGSGSNEKLFFGSGTQLSVL.

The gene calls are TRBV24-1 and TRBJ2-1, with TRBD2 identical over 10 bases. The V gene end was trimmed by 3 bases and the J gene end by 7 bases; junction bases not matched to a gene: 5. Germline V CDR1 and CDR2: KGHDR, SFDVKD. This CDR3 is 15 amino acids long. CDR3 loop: CATSDVAGGRNEQFF. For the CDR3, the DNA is TGTGCCACCAGTGATGTAGCGGGGGGCAGGAATGAGCAGTTCTTC.

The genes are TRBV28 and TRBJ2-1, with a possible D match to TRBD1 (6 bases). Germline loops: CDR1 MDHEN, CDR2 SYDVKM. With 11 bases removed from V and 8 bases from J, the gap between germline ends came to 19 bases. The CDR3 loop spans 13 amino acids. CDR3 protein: CAQNREPWYEQFF. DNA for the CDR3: TGTGCCCAGAACAGGGAACCTTGGTATGAGCAGTTCTTC.

The CDR3 nucleotides read TGCACCAGCAGCCAAGACCAAGATAGCTCTGGAAACACCATATATTTT. It codes for CTSSQDQDSSGNTIYF. V and J are TRBV1 and TRBJ1-3. TRBV1 is tagged as a pseudogene. CDR3 length equals 16 residues.

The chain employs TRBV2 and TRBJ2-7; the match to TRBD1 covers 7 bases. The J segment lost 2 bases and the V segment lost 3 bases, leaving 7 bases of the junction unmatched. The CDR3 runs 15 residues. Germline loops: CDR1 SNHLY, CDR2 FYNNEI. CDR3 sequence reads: CASSEPDRDPYEQYV. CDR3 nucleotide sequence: TGTGCCAGCAGTGAGCCCGACAGGGATCCCTACGAGCAGTACGTC.

Here the CDR3 DNA reads TGTGCCAGCAGCCACACGGGGGGGGCGGAAGAAAAACTGTTTTTT. Its protein product is CASSHTGGAEEKLFF. This chain joins TRBV7-2 and TRBJ1-4, with D tentatively TRBD1 (6 bases). Trimming shortened V by 5 bases and J by 8 bases, and 18 bases separated the two germline ends. This CDR3 comprises 15 residues. Per germline, CDR1 SGHTA and CDR2 FQGNSA.